The rows below give T cell receptor beta chains drawn from one sample of a study of CD8 T cells in ankylosing spondylitis. TCRdb independently ran MiXCR on the 5' RACE reads; one entry per CDR3 protein. Found here are about 320,000 distinct CDR3 sequences, 9.5% to 13% of them singletons; the top ten hold 9.1%. The sequenced material came from blood, either unsorted or a sorted T cell fraction (not recorded which). These receptors originate from a female donor with ankylosing spondylitis or in good health (not recorded which). CDR3s include the opening cysteine and the closing phenylalanine or tryptophan. A D gene is named only where the DNA matches it firmly. Size is omitted from some rows. Given values are once, few, many or a class for expanded clones.

CDR3aa: CASAFRTGKIYEQYF
CDR3nt: TGCGCCAGCGCGTTTCGGACAGGGAAGATTTACGAGCAGTACTTC
j_gene: TRBJ2-7
v_gene: TRBV5-1
d_gene: TRBD1
abundance: .

CDR3aa: CASSLGAGGRNTIYF
CDR3nt: TGTGCCAGCAGTTTAGGAGCAGGGGGGCGAAACACCATATATTTT
j_gene: TRBJ1-3
v_gene: TRBV12-3/TRBV12-4
d_gene: TRBD1
abundance: many

CDR3aa: CARRQGSFCTDTQYF
CDR3nt: TGTGCCCGCCGACAGGGGTCTTTCTGCACAGATACGCAGTATTTT
j_gene: TRBJ2-3
v_gene: TRBV27
d_gene: TRBD1
abundance: few

CDR3aa: CSAALVLQANYGYTF
CDR3nt: TGCAGTGCCGCCCTAGTATTACAGGCTAACTATGGCTACACCTTC
j_gene: TRBJ1-2
v_gene: TRBV20-1
d_gene: .
abundance: many

CDR3aa: CASSLYTSGQPYGYTF
CDR3nt: TGTGCCAGCAGTTTATACACTTCGGGACAACCCTATGGCTACACCTTC
j_gene: TRBJ1-2
v_gene: TRBV27
d_gene: .
abundance: many

CDR3aa: CASRQRQGNTDTQYF
CDR3nt: TGTGCCAGCCGGCAAAGACAGGGAAACACAGATACGCAGTATTTT
j_gene: TRBJ2-3
v_gene: TRBV12-3/TRBV12-4
d_gene: TRBD1
abundance: many

CDR3aa: CASSLVRGAHTDTQYF
CDR3nt: TGTGCCAGCAGCTTAGTCCGGGGGGCCCACACAGATACGCAGTATTTT
j_gene: TRBJ2-3
v_gene: TRBV7-9
d_gene: .
abundance: many

CDR3aa: CSAAMGPNYGYTF
CDR3nt: TGCAGTGCCGCGATGGGACCGAACTATGGCTACACCTTC
j_gene: TRBJ1-2
v_gene: TRBV20-1
d_gene: .
abundance: few

CDR3aa: CASTQGDEQFF
CDR3nt: TGTGCCAGCACCCAGGGGGATGAGCAGTTCTTC
j_gene: TRBJ2-1
v_gene: TRBV6-1
d_gene: TRBD1
abundance: .

CDR3aa: CATSEPGQGVYGYTF
CDR3nt: TGTGCCACCAGTGAACCCGGACAGGGCGTCTATGGCTACACCTTC
j_gene: TRBJ1-2
v_gene: TRBV24-1
d_gene: TRBD1
abundance: many

CDR3aa: CSADSQVGNQPQHF
CDR3nt: TGCAGTGCTGACTCACAGGTGGGCAATCAGCCCCAGCATTTT
j_gene: TRBJ1-5
v_gene: TRBV20-1
d_gene: .
abundance: many

CDR3aa: CASSYFGGIDTGELFF
CDR3nt: TGTGCCAGCAGTTACTTTGGGGGAATTGACACCGGGGAGCTGTTTTTT
j_gene: TRBJ2-2
v_gene: TRBV6-5
d_gene: .
abundance: many

CDR3aa: CASSSRTGTSGSVDTQYF
CDR3nt: TGCGCCAGCAGTTCGCGCACCGGGACTAGCGGGAGTGTAGATACGCAGTATTTT
j_gene: TRBJ2-3
v_gene: TRBV5-1
d_gene: TRBD2
abundance: many

CDR3aa: CASSSRAGGQGAIYEQYF
CDR3nt: TGTGCCAGCAGTTCCCGAGCGGGAGGACAGGGCGCCATTTACGAGCAGTACTTC
j_gene: TRBJ2-7
v_gene: TRBV28
d_gene: .
abundance: .

CDR3aa: CASSEDSNTEAFF
CDR3nt: TGTGCCAGCAGCGAGGACAGCAACACTGAAGCTTTCTTT
j_gene: TRBJ1-1
v_gene: TRBV5-6
d_gene: .
abundance: many

CDR3aa: CASSSHRQEGGYTF
CDR3nt: TGTGCCAGCAGTTCCCATAGGCAAGAGGGGGGCTACACCTTC
j_gene: TRBJ1-2
v_gene: TRBV12-3/TRBV12-4
d_gene: .
abundance: many

CDR3aa: CASSPNPNEKLFF
CDR3nt: TGTGCCAGCTCACCAAACCCTAATGAAAAACTGTTTTTT
j_gene: TRBJ1-4
v_gene: TRBV18
d_gene: .
abundance: few

CDR3aa: CATSDPSGGTLQYF
CDR3nt: TGTGCCACCAGTGACCCCTCGGGGGGTACCCTTCAGTACTTC
j_gene: TRBJ2-4
v_gene: TRBV24-1
d_gene: TRBD2
abundance: many

CDR3aa: CASSLGQLAKNIQYF
CDR3nt: TGTGCCAGCAGCTTGGGACAGCTAGCCAAAAACATTCAGTACTTC
j_gene: TRBJ2-4
v_gene: TRBV5-6
d_gene: .
abundance: many

CDR3aa: CAISELVKGDYGYTF
CDR3nt: TGTGCCATCAGTGAGCTCGTCAAGGGGGACTATGGCTACACCTTC
j_gene: TRBJ1-2
v_gene: TRBV10-3
d_gene: .
abundance: few

CDR3aa: CASSVGGFDSPLHF
CDR3nt: TGTGCCAGCAGCGTAGGAGGGTTTGATTCACCCCTCCACTTT
j_gene: TRBJ1-6
v_gene: TRBV9
d_gene: .
abundance: many

CDR3aa: CASTRVDAQSLYEQYF
CDR3nt: TGTGCCAGCACTCGGGTTGACGCCCAGAGCCTCTACGAGCAGTACTTC
j_gene: TRBJ2-7
v_gene: TRBV6-2/TRBV6-3
d_gene: .
abundance: many

CDR3aa: CSATGSYEQYF
CDR3nt: TGCAGTGCTACCGGCTCCTACGAGCAGTACTTC
j_gene: TRBJ2-7
v_gene: TRBV20-1
d_gene: .
abundance: many

CDR3aa: CASSLRSGNTGELFF
CDR3nt: TGCGCCAGCAGCTTGCGCTCAGGGAACACCGGGGAGCTGTTTTTT
j_gene: TRBJ2-2
v_gene: TRBV5-1
d_gene: .
abundance: many

CDR3aa: CASWRGETGELFF
CDR3nt: TGTGCCAGCTGGCGCGGCGAAACCGGGGAGCTGTTTTTT
j_gene: TRBJ2-2
v_gene: TRBV12-3/TRBV12-4
d_gene: .
abundance: many

CDR3aa: CASSVAGDYGYTF
CDR3nt: TGTGCCAGCAGCGTCGCAGGTGACTATGGCTACACCTTC
j_gene: TRBJ1-2
v_gene: TRBV6-1
d_gene: .
abundance: .

CDR3aa: CASSLGPTGGETQYF
CDR3nt: TGTGCCAGCAGTTTGGGGCCAACAGGGGGAGAGACCCAGTACTTC
j_gene: TRBJ2-5
v_gene: TRBV12-3/TRBV12-4
d_gene: TRBD1
abundance: few

CDR3aa: CASSAALAGGSYEQYF
CDR3nt: TGTGCCAGCAGCGCGGCGCTAGCGGGGGGTTCCTACGAGCAGTACTTC
j_gene: TRBJ2-7
v_gene: TRBV5-4
d_gene: TRBD2
abundance: many

CDR3aa: CASNRGQGNTEAFF
CDR3nt: TGTGCCAGCAATAGGGGACAGGGGAACACTGAAGCTTTCTTT
j_gene: TRBJ1-1
v_gene: TRBV6-1
d_gene: TRBD1
abundance: .

CDR3aa: CSAQSPGTQYEQYF
CDR3nt: TGCAGTGCTCAATCCCCCGGGACTCAGTACGAGCAGTACTTC
j_gene: TRBJ2-7
v_gene: TRBV20-1
d_gene: .
abundance: many

CDR3aa: CATSDFRAYGEQFF
CDR3nt: TGTGCCACCAGTGATTTCAGGGCATATGGTGAGCAGTTCTTC
j_gene: TRBJ2-1
v_gene: TRBV24-1
d_gene: .
abundance: many

CDR3aa: CASSSPTEGLELFF
CDR3nt: TGTGCCAGCAGTTCACCGACAGAAGGGTTGGAACTGTTTTTT
j_gene: TRBJ1-4
v_gene: TRBV27
d_gene: .
abundance: few

CDR3aa: CASSLTPGTQETQYF
CDR3nt: TGCGCCAGCAGCCTCACCCCAGGAACTCAAGAGACCCAGTACTTC
j_gene: TRBJ2-5
v_gene: TRBV5-1
d_gene: .
abundance: many

CDR3aa: CASIAGTGFRLSEPQHF
CDR3nt: TGTGCCAGCATAGCCGGGACAGGGTTCAGGTTGTCCGAGCCCCAGCATTTT
j_gene: TRBJ1-5
v_gene: TRBV12-3/TRBV12-4
d_gene: TRBD1
abundance: few

CDR3aa: CASSLEAILASSSYEQYF
CDR3nt: TGTGCCAGCAGCTTAGAGGCGATACTAGCGTCAAGCTCCTACGAGCAGTACTTC
j_gene: TRBJ2-7
v_gene: TRBV11-2
d_gene: TRBD2
abundance: many

CDR3aa: CASSRPGTNQPQHF
CDR3nt: TGTGCCAGCAGCCGCCCCGGGACCAATCAGCCCCAGCATTTT
j_gene: TRBJ1-5
v_gene: TRBV3-1
d_gene: .
abundance: .

CDR3aa: CAISGTGAPPQHF
CDR3nt: TGTGCCATCAGCGGGACAGGGGCCCCCCCCCAGCATTTT
j_gene: TRBJ1-5
v_gene: TRBV10-3
d_gene: TRBD1
abundance: many

CDR3aa: CASSQASREAFF
CDR3nt: TGTGCCAGCAGCCAAGCAAGCCGTGAAGCTTTCTTT
j_gene: TRBJ1-1
v_gene: TRBV3-1
d_gene: .
abundance: .

CDR3aa: CASSPQVGGGKTGELFF
CDR3nt: TGTGCCAGCAGCCCTCAAGTTGGAGGGGGAAAGACCGGGGAGCTGTTTTTT
j_gene: TRBJ2-2
v_gene: TRBV4-2
d_gene: .
abundance: many

CDR3aa: CASSFKRGAPYEQYF
CDR3nt: TGTGCCAGCAGCTTTAAGCGGGGGGCCCCCTACGAGCAGTACTTC
j_gene: TRBJ2-7
v_gene: TRBV5-4
d_gene: TRBD2
abundance: .

CDR3aa: CAISTSNTIYF
CDR3nt: TGTGCCATCAGTACAAGTAACACCATATATTTT
j_gene: TRBJ1-3
v_gene: TRBV10-3
d_gene: .
abundance: many

CDR3aa: CASRQGDKEKLFF
CDR3nt: TGTGCCAGCAGACAGGGAGACAAGGAAAAACTGTTTTTT
j_gene: TRBJ1-4
v_gene: TRBV7-9
d_gene: .
abundance: few

CDR3aa: CAPKLAGAIIAGELFF
CDR3nt: TGTGCCCCAAAACTAGCGGGAGCAATTATTGCCGGGGAGCTGTTTTTT
j_gene: TRBJ2-2
v_gene: TRBV10-3
d_gene: TRBD2
abundance: few

CDR3aa: CSVVSGSDEQFF
CDR3nt: TGCAGCGTTGTTTCCGGGAGTGATGAGCAGTTCTTC
j_gene: TRBJ2-1
v_gene: TRBV29-1
d_gene: .
abundance: many

CDR3aa: CSAAQTGWDQPQHF
CDR3nt: TGCAGTGCCGCCCAGACAGGGTGGGATCAGCCCCAGCATTTT
j_gene: TRBJ1-5
v_gene: TRBV20-1
d_gene: TRBD1
abundance: many

CDR3aa: CSAGRTGRTGELFF
CDR3nt: TGCAGTGCTGGACGGACAGGGCGCACCGGGGAGCTGTTTTTT
j_gene: TRBJ2-2
v_gene: TRBV20-1
d_gene: TRBD1
abundance: many